This is a list of T cell receptor beta chains from one sample in a study of T cell changes during pregnancy in multiple sclerosis. Sequenced by immunoSEQ multiplex PCR; TCRdb stores in-frame clones only, minus some. Among about 59,000 clones listed, roughly 89% were seen once. Specimen: peripheral blood from another person, used as feeder cells. Receptor source: a human donor whose cells served as feeder cells for cultures in a pregnancy study. Each CDR3 is given with its conserved first and last residue. Fields, in order: clone size, J gene, V gene, D gene, CDR3 protein, CDR3 DNA. D genes are given only for firm matches. Rows may omit the clone size; those that give it use once, few, many or a size class.

size: .
J: TRBJ2-7
V: TRBV18
D: .
CDR3: CASSLSSGALDEQYF
DNA: TGTGCCAGCTCACTCTCGTCCGGGGCACTAGACGAGCAGTACTTC

size: .
J: TRBJ2-3
V: TRBV9
D: TRBD2
CDR3: CASSVALAGGLHTDTQYF
DNA: TGTGCCAGCAGCGTAGCGCTAGCGGGGGGCCTCCACACAGATACGCAGTATTTT

size: .
J: TRBJ1-1
V: TRBV7-3
D: .
CDR3: CASSPAGITEAFF
DNA: TGTGCCAGCAGCCCGGCGGGTATAACTGAAGCTTTCTTT

size: .
J: TRBJ2-6
V: TRBV6-4
D: TRBD1
CDR3: CASRGQGAGANVLTF
DNA: TGTGCCAGCAGGGGACAGGGGGCTGGGGCCAACGTCCTGACTTTC

size: .
J: TRBJ1-3
V: TRBV29-1
D: .
CDR3: CSVEDRGYTIYF
DNA: TGCAGCGTTGAAGATCGGGGCTACACCATATATTTT

size: few
J: TRBJ2-7
V: TRBV6-5
D: .
CDR3: CASSPGVSYEQYF
DNA: TGTGCCAGCAGCCCGGGAGTCTCCTACGAGCAGTACTTC

size: .
J: TRBJ1-5
V: TRBV19
D: .
CDR3: CASSRDPNQPQHF
DNA: TGTGCCAGTAGTCGCGATCCCAATCAGCCCCAGCATTTT

size: .
J: TRBJ1-1
V: TRBV10-3
D: .
CDR3: CAISEGPEAFF
DNA: TGTGCCATCAGTGAGGGCCCTGAAGCTTTCTTT

size: few
J: TRBJ1-1
V: TRBV6-1
D: .
CDR3: CASSDVATPVTEAFF
DNA: TGTGCCAGCAGTGACGTGGCGACACCTGTCACTGAAGCTTTCTTT

size: .
J: TRBJ2-7
V: TRBV5-1
D: TRBD1
CDR3: CASSTATGGRYEQYF
DNA: TGCGCCAGCAGCACGGCCACAGGGGGCCGGTACGAGCAGTACTTC

size: .
J: TRBJ1-2
V: TRBV11-2
D: TRBD1
CDR3: CASSSLGQGVVYGYTF
DNA: TGTGCCAGCAGCTCCCTCGGACAGGGGGTGGTCTATGGCTACACCTTC

size: .
J: TRBJ1-2
V: TRBV30
D: .
CDR3: CAWSLRREGGYTF
DNA: TGTGCCTGGAGTCTCCGGAGGGAGGGTGGCTACACCTTC

size: .
J: TRBJ1-3
V: TRBV30
D: .
CDR3: CAWSVSVPRSGNTIYF
DNA: TGTGCCTGGAGTGTATCTGTTCCTCGCTCTGGAAACACCATATATTTT

size: .
J: TRBJ1-1
V: TRBV6-5
D: .
CDR3: CASSRGRAANTEAFF
DNA: TGTGCCAGCAGTAGGGGACGGGCGGCAAACACTGAAGCTTTCTTT

size: .
J: TRBJ2-7
V: TRBV19
D: .
CDR3: CASSLRDLGSYEQYF
DNA: TGTGCCAGTAGTCTACGGGATCTCGGATCCTACGAGCAGTACTTC

size: .
J: TRBJ2-3
V: TRBV15
D: TRBD2
CDR3: CATRAKREGTDTQYF
DNA: TGTGCCACCAGAGCGAAGCGGGAGGGCACAGATACGCAGTATTTT

size: .
J: TRBJ2-2
V: TRBV7-9
D: .
CDR3: CASSPRAYTGELFF
DNA: TGTGCCAGCAGCCCGCGGGCCTACACCGGGGAGCTGTTTTTT

size: .
J: TRBJ1-5
V: TRBV7-3
D: .
CDR3: CASSTQGGSDQPQHF
DNA: TGTGCCAGCAGCACCCAAGGCGGGAGCGATCAGCCCCAGCATTTT

size: .
J: TRBJ2-1
V: TRBV5-1
D: TRBD2
CDR3: CASSAGGTNEQFF
DNA: TGCGCCAGCAGCGCGGGAGGAACTAATGAGCAGTTCTTC

size: .
J: TRBJ2-5
V: TRBV15
D: TRBD2
CDR3: CATSRIEPGLAGGQWGTQYF
DNA: TGTGCCACCAGCAGAATAGAACCGGGACTAGCGGGAGGACAGTGGGGGACCCAGTACTTC

size: .
J: TRBJ2-7
V: TRBV5-5
D: .
CDR3: CASSSAPFTDYEQYF
DNA: TGTGCCAGCAGCTCCGCCCCCTTTACGGACTACGAGCAGTACTTC

size: .
J: TRBJ2-2
V: TRBV19
D: .
CDR3: CASSSPGDTGELFF
DNA: TGTGCCAGTAGTAGCCCAGGGGATACCGGGGAGCTGTTTTTT

size: .
J: TRBJ2-7
V: TRBV21-1
D: .
CDR3: CASSKTTGPKTYEQYF
DNA: TGTGCCAGCAGCAAAACAACAGGGCCCAAAACCTACGAGCAGTACTTC

size: .
J: TRBJ1-4
V: TRBV5-1
D: TRBD1
CDR3: CASSLGQGGSATNEKLFF
DNA: TGCGCCAGCAGCTTGGGACAGGGGGGGAGTGCAACTAATGAAAAACTGTTTTTT

size: once
J: TRBJ2-1
V: TRBV28
D: .
CDR3: CASSTWTGVTSGILSSYNEQFF
DNA: TGTGCCAGCAGTACCTGGACAGGGGTTACTAGCGGGATCTTGAGCTCCTACAATGAGCAGTTCTTC

size: .
J: TRBJ2-1
V: TRBV6-6
D: .
CDR3: CASSKGQREFF
DNA: TGTGCCAGCAGTAAGGGACAAAGGGAGTTCTTC

size: .
J: TRBJ1-5
V: TRBV9
D: .
CDR3: CASSAGYSNQPQHF
DNA: TGTGCCAGCAGCGCCGGGTATAGCAATCAGCCCCAGCATTTT

size: .
J: TRBJ2-7
V: TRBV28
D: .
CDR3: CASSYPSGDSAYEQYF
DNA: TGTGCCAGCAGTTACCCCAGCGGGGACAGTGCCTACGAGCAGTACTTC

size: .
J: TRBJ2-7
V: TRBV4-2
D: .
CDR3: CASSRDRASYEQYF
DNA: TGTGCCAGCAGCCGGGACCGAGCTTCCTACGAGCAGTACTTC

size: few
J: TRBJ2-2
V: TRBV28
D: TRBD2
CDR3: CASSWGTSPGELFF
DNA: TGTGCCAGCAGTTGGGGGACTAGCCCCGGGGAGCTGTTTTTT

size: .
J: TRBJ1-5
V: TRBV19
D: .
CDR3: CASGLRGGRQPQHF
DNA: TGTGCCAGTGGACTTAGGGGGGGGCGTCAGCCCCAGCATTTT

size: .
J: TRBJ1-2
V: TRBV27
D: .
CDR3: CASSSLDTAGGYTF
DNA: TGTGCCAGCAGTTCCCTGGACACAGCCGGGGGCTACACCTTC

size: .
J: TRBJ1-4
V: TRBV23-1
D: .
CDR3: CASSRKDSSNEKLFF
DNA: TGCGCCAGCAGTCGAAAGGACAGCTCCAATGAAAAACTGTTTTTT

size: .
J: TRBJ2-7
V: TRBV18
D: .
CDR3: CASSPFPQGNEQYF
DNA: TGTGCCAGCTCACCTTTCCCCCAGGGCAACGAGCAGTACTTC

size: .
J: TRBJ2-4
V: TRBV28
D: TRBD2
CDR3: CASRTISTSGIAKNIQYF
DNA: TGTGCCAGCAGGACGATTAGTACTAGCGGGATAGCCAAAAACATTCAGTACTTC

size: .
J: TRBJ2-7
V: TRBV4-2
D: .
CDR3: CASSQALGQGPTHEQYF
DNA: TGTGCCAGCAGCCAAGCGTTGGGGCAGGGGCCTACCCACGAGCAGTACTTC

size: .
J: TRBJ2-2
V: TRBV4-3
D: .
CDR3: CASSPNPGRNPTGELFF
DNA: TGCGCCAGCAGCCCCAACCCCGGACGAAACCCCACCGGGGAGCTGTTTTTT

size: .
J: TRBJ1-2
V: TRBV9
D: TRBD1
CDR3: CASSAGQGAYNGYTF
DNA: TGTGCCAGCAGCGCGGGACAGGGGGCTTATAATGGCTACACCTTC

size: .
J: TRBJ2-2
V: TRBV6-5
D: .
CDR3: CASSSPATRGLEELFF
DNA: TGTGCCAGCAGTTCCCCGGCTACCCGGGGGCTGGAGGAGCTGTTTTTT

size: .
J: TRBJ2-5
V: TRBV28
D: .
CDR3: CASSWRGQLQETQYF
DNA: TGTGCCAGCAGCTGGCGCGGACAGCTCCAAGAGACCCAGTACTTC

size: .
J: TRBJ1-4
V: TRBV5-1
D: TRBD1
CDR3: CASTPGQGFEKLFF
DNA: TGCGCCAGCACGCCGGGACAGGGGTTTGAAAAACTGTTTTTT

size: once
J: TRBJ2-7
V: TRBV20-1
D: .
CDR3: CSARNHREQYF
DNA: TGCAGTGCTAGAAATCACCGCGAGCAGTACTTC

size: .
J: TRBJ2-7
V: TRBV4-2
D: TRBD1
CDR3: CASSRDRGPYEQYF
DNA: TGTGCCAGCAGCCGGGACAGGGGTCCCTACGAGCAGTACTTC

size: .
J: TRBJ2-7
V: TRBV28
D: .
CDR3: CASSPYYEQYF
DNA: TGTGCCAGCAGTCCCTACTACGAGCAGTACTTC

size: .
J: TRBJ1-1
V: TRBV10-2
D: .
CDR3: CATWKGDLTTEAFF
DNA: TGCGCCACTTGGAAGGGGGACTTAACCACTGAAGCTTTCTTT

size: .
J: TRBJ2-5
V: TRBV5-8
D: TRBD1
CDR3: CASSLHTGTGGRETQYF
DNA: TGTGCCAGCAGTCTCCACACCGGGACAGGGGGCAGGGAGACCCAGTACTTC

size: once
J: TRBJ1-2
V: TRBV6-1
D: TRBD1
CDR3: CASSEAQGARGYTF
DNA: TGTGCCAGCAGTGAAGCACAGGGGGCGCGGGGCTACACCTTC

size: .
J: TRBJ2-7
V: TRBV5-1
D: TRBD1
CDR3: CASSRPGQGEKQYF
DNA: TGCGCCAGCAGCCGACCGGGACAGGGCGAGAAGCAGTACTTC

size: .
J: TRBJ1-5
V: TRBV19
D: .
CDR3: CASSIGSRGGNQPQHF
DNA: TGTGCCAGTAGTATTGGGTCTCGGGGGGGCAATCAGCCCCAGCATTTT

size: .
J: TRBJ2-3
V: TRBV5-1
D: TRBD2
CDR3: CASSLTSGVQDTQYF
DNA: TGCGCCAGCAGCTTGACTAGCGGAGTCCAAGATACGCAGTATTTT

size: .
J: TRBJ2-7
V: TRBV6-6
D: .
CDR3: CASRTWGLEQYF
DNA: TGTGCCAGCAGGACCTGGGGATTAGAGCAGTACTTC

size: .
J: TRBJ2-2
V: TRBV7-2
D: .
CDR3: CASSLSMAGITGELFF
DNA: TGTGCCAGCAGCTTATCCATGGCGGGGATCACCGGGGAGCTGTTTTTT

size: .
J: TRBJ2-1
V: TRBV5-1
D: TRBD1
CDR3: CASSLVGTDYNEQFF
DNA: TGCGCCAGCAGCTTGGTGGGGACAGATTACAATGAGCAGTTCTTC

size: .
J: TRBJ1-1
V: TRBV7-3
D: .
CDR3: CASSKYRVGPAEAFF
DNA: TGTGCCAGCAGCAAGTACAGGGTCGGTCCGGCTGAAGCTTTCTTT

size: few
J: TRBJ1-2
V: TRBV2
D: .
CDR3: CASSGRVTNYGYTF
DNA: TGTGCCAGCAGCGGCAGGGTCACTAACTATGGCTACACCTTC